This is a list of T cell receptor beta chains from one sample in a study of cytomegalovirus exposure and HLA in healthy donors. The repertoire was sequenced with immunoSEQ multiplex PCR; TCRdb's copy has only in-frame clones and lacks some. Of approximately 300,000 clones in the sample, around 87% were seen once. The sequenced material came from PBMCs. The receptors were gathered from a woman aged 25 to 39 in good health and CMV-seropositive. CDR3s include the opening cysteine and the closing phenylalanine or tryptophan. D genes are given only for firm matches. A row's size may be missing; if present it is once, few, many or a size class.

abundance: -; d_gene: -; len: 13; j_gene: TRBJ2-3; v_gene: TRBV12-5; CDR3aa: CASGLWGTDTQYF; CDR3nt: TGTGCTAGTGGTTTGTGGGGCACAGATACGCAGTATTTT
abundance: once; d_gene: -; len: 16; j_gene: TRBJ2-7; v_gene: TRBV5-6; CDR3aa: CASSPLIRSGPYEQYF; CDR3nt: TGTGCCAGCAGCCCTCTCATCCGTTCTGGCCCCTACGAGCAGTACTTC
abundance: -; d_gene: -; len: 14; j_gene: TRBJ2-2; v_gene: TRBV7-8; CDR3aa: CASSLRPGHGELFF; CDR3nt: TGTGCCAGCAGCTTAAGGCCGGGACACGGGGAGCTGTTTTTT
abundance: -; d_gene: -; len: 15; j_gene: TRBJ2-7; v_gene: TRBV11-2; CDR3aa: CASRQGNREVYEQYF; CDR3nt: TGTGCCAGCAGGCAGGGGAACAGGGAAGTCTACGAGCAGTACTTC
abundance: once; d_gene: TRBD2; len: 17; j_gene: TRBJ2-7; v_gene: TRBV27; CDR3aa: CASSAFRREGLSYEQYF; CDR3nt: TGTGCCAGCAGTGCGTTTAGGCGGGAGGGCCTGAGCTACGAGCAGTACTTC
abundance: -; d_gene: TRBD1; len: 15; j_gene: TRBJ2-7; v_gene: TRBV5-1; CDR3aa: CASSLDGQGLHEQYF; CDR3nt: TGCGCCAGCAGCTTGGATGGACAGGGTCTTCACGAGCAGTACTTC
abundance: -; d_gene: -; len: 14; j_gene: TRBJ1-2; v_gene: TRBV6-5; CDR3aa: CASSTGPTNYGYTF; CDR3nt: TGTGCCAGCAGTACGGGCCCTACTAACTATGGCTACACCTTC
abundance: -; d_gene: -; len: 16; j_gene: TRBJ1-2; v_gene: TRBV6-5; CDR3aa: CASSYSRNRANYGYTF; CDR3nt: TGTGCCAGCAGTTACTCTAGGAACAGGGCTAACTATGGCTACACCTTC
abundance: -; d_gene: -; len: 12; j_gene: TRBJ2-1; v_gene: TRBV7-2; CDR3aa: CASSSRGNEQFF; CDR3nt: TGTGCCAGCAGCTCCCGGGGCAATGAGCAGTTCTTC
abundance: -; d_gene: TRBD2; len: 15; j_gene: TRBJ2-2; v_gene: TRBV7-6; CDR3aa: CASSSSGRGTGELFF; CDR3nt: TGTGCCAGCAGCTCTAGCGGGAGAGGTACCGGGGAGCTGTTTTTT
abundance: once; d_gene: -; len: 16; j_gene: TRBJ2-7; v_gene: TRBV28; CDR3aa: CASSPGVARISYEQYF; CDR3nt: TGTGCCAGCAGTCCCGGAGTAGCGCGAATCTCCTACGAGCAGTACTTC
abundance: -; d_gene: TRBD2; len: 18; j_gene: TRBJ2-5; v_gene: TRBV9; CDR3aa: CASSEGTSGGVLGETQYF; CDR3nt: TGTGCCAGCAGCGAGGGGACTAGCGGGGGGGTTCTGGGAGAGACCCAGTACTTC
abundance: -; d_gene: -; len: 11; j_gene: TRBJ1-4; v_gene: TRBV29-1; CDR3aa: CSVSDREKLFF; CDR3nt: TGCAGCGTCTCGGACAGAGAAAAACTGTTTTTT
abundance: -; d_gene: TRBD1; len: 14; j_gene: TRBJ2-5; v_gene: TRBV6-6; CDR3aa: CASRPQGAGETQYF; CDR3nt: TGTGCCAGCAGGCCTCAGGGGGCGGGTGAGACCCAGTACTTC
abundance: -; d_gene: TRBD1; len: 13; j_gene: TRBJ1-4; v_gene: TRBV29-1; CDR3aa: CSVDRGGDEKLFF; CDR3nt: TGCAGCGTGGACAGGGGAGGAGACGAAAAACTGTTTTTT
abundance: -; d_gene: -; len: 14; j_gene: TRBJ2-3; v_gene: TRBV30; CDR3aa: CAWSEGQSTDTQYF; CDR3nt: TGTGCCTGGAGCGAGGGACAAAGCACAGATACGCAGTATTTT
abundance: -; d_gene: -; len: 15; j_gene: TRBJ1-6; v_gene: TRBV6-5; CDR3aa: CASSSVGEGNSPLHF; CDR3nt: TGTGCCAGCAGCTCCGTCGGGGAGGGTAATTCACCCCTCCACTTT
abundance: -; d_gene: -; len: 14; j_gene: TRBJ1-4; v_gene: TRBV6-5; CDR3aa: CASKDTGWDEKLFF; CDR3nt: TGTGCCAGCAAGGACACAGGGTGGGATGAAAAACTGTTTTTT
abundance: -; d_gene: -; len: 15; j_gene: TRBJ1-5; v_gene: TRBV11-2; CDR3aa: CASSLEADRNQPQHF; CDR3nt: TGTGCCAGCAGCTTAGAGGCGGATCGCAATCAGCCCCAGCATTTT
abundance: -; d_gene: -; len: 13; j_gene: TRBJ2-3; v_gene: TRBV9; CDR3aa: CASSVVVGDTQYF; CDR3nt: TGTGCCAGCAGCGTAGTTGTTGGGGATACGCAGTATTTT
abundance: -; d_gene: TRBD1; len: 17; j_gene: TRBJ2-1; v_gene: TRBV29-1; CDR3aa: CSVERGGQGDVSRLQFF; CDR3nt: TGCAGCGTTGAACGTGGGGGACAGGGGGACGTCAGCCGACTGCAGTTCTTC
abundance: -; d_gene: -; len: 14; j_gene: TRBJ1-1; v_gene: TRBV7-9; CDR3aa: CASSQAGLGTEAFF; CDR3nt: TGTGCCAGCAGCCAAGCAGGGCTTGGCACTGAAGCTTTCTTT
abundance: -; d_gene: -; len: 14; j_gene: TRBJ1-6; v_gene: TRBV7-2; CDR3aa: CASRLEFKISPLHF; CDR3nt: TGTGCCAGCAGGTTGGAGTTTAAAATTTCACCCCTCCACTTT
abundance: -; d_gene: -; len: 14; j_gene: TRBJ2-7; v_gene: TRBV4-3; CDR3aa: CASSQGSGGDAQYF; CDR3nt: TGCGCCAGCAGCCAAGGGTCCGGTGGTGACGCGCAGTACTTC
abundance: once; d_gene: TRBD1; len: 13; j_gene: TRBJ2-7; v_gene: TRBV27; CDR3aa: CASKGAGAYEQYF; CDR3nt: TGTGCCAGCAAGGGGGCAGGGGCCTACGAGCAGTACTTC
abundance: -; d_gene: -; len: 13; j_gene: TRBJ1-6; v_gene: TRBV10-3; CDR3aa: CAISESGGSPLHF; CDR3nt: TGTGCCATCAGTGAGTCCGGGGGTTCACCCCTCCACTTT
abundance: once; d_gene: -; len: 11; j_gene: TRBJ1-1; v_gene: TRBV28; CDR3aa: CASSSTTEAFF; CDR3nt: TGTGCCAGCAGTTCGACCACTGAAGCTTTCTTT
abundance: -; d_gene: TRBD1; len: 15; j_gene: TRBJ2-7; v_gene: TRBV30; CDR3aa: CAWSLWGQGFYEQYF; CDR3nt: TGTGCCTGGAGTTTATGGGGACAGGGGTTTTACGAGCAGTACTTC
abundance: -; d_gene: -; len: 15; j_gene: TRBJ1-4; v_gene: TRBV6-5; CDR3aa: CASSSGRGIEEKLFF; CDR3nt: TGTGCCAGCAGCTCCGGCAGGGGAATCGAGGAAAAACTGTTTTTT
abundance: once; d_gene: -; len: 13; j_gene: TRBJ2-1; v_gene: TRBV6-5; CDR3aa: CASSYAGSNEQFF; CDR3nt: TGTGCCAGCAGTTACGCCGGGTCCAATGAGCAGTTCTTC
abundance: once; d_gene: -; len: 15; j_gene: TRBJ1-5; v_gene: TRBV6-5; CDR3aa: CASTGPHSVYQPQHF; CDR3nt: TGTGCCAGCACAGGACCCCACAGTGTTTATCAGCCCCAGCATTTT
abundance: -; d_gene: TRBD2; len: 16; j_gene: TRBJ2-5; v_gene: TRBV5-1; CDR3aa: CASSLALLAGGETQYF; CDR3nt: TGCGCCAGCAGCTTGGCTTTACTAGCGGGAGGAGAGACCCAGTACTTC
abundance: -; d_gene: -; len: 14; j_gene: TRBJ2-1; v_gene: TRBV4-1; CDR3aa: CASSFRARRDEQFF; CDR3nt: TGCGCCAGCAGCTTCCGGGCTCGAAGGGATGAGCAGTTCTTC
abundance: -; d_gene: -; len: 15; j_gene: TRBJ1-2; v_gene: TRBV28; CDR3aa: CASSFQGSAGYGYTF; CDR3nt: TGTGCCAGCAGTTTTCAGGGGTCCGCTGGCTATGGCTACACCTTC
abundance: -; d_gene: -; len: 15; j_gene: TRBJ2-7; v_gene: TRBV7-2; CDR3aa: CASSLGPGPSYEQYF; CDR3nt: TGTGCCAGCAGCTTAGGTCCGGGCCCCTCCTACGAGCAGTACTTC
abundance: -; d_gene: -; len: 12; j_gene: TRBJ1-2; v_gene: TRBV27; CDR3aa: CASSPTGYGYTF; CDR3nt: TGTGCCAGCAGCCCCACGGGGTACGGCTACACCTTC
abundance: -; d_gene: TRBD1; len: 14; j_gene: TRBJ1-2; v_gene: TRBV19; CDR3aa: CASSLWGTGQYYTF; CDR3nt: TGTGCCAGTAGCCTCTGGGGGACAGGGCAGTACTACACCTTC
abundance: -; d_gene: TRBD1; len: 15; j_gene: TRBJ1-1; v_gene: TRBV13; CDR3aa: CASSWGQGVRAEAFF; CDR3nt: TGTGCCAGCAGCTGGGGACAGGGAGTGAGGGCTGAAGCTTTCTTT
abundance: -; d_gene: -; len: 12; j_gene: TRBJ2-7; v_gene: TRBV15; CDR3aa: CATSTGAGEQYF; CDR3nt: TGTGCCACCAGCACGGGGGCTGGGGAGCAGTACTTC
abundance: once; d_gene: -; len: 14; j_gene: TRBJ2-4; v_gene: TRBV4-1; CDR3aa: CASSHLAFLDIQYF; CDR3nt: TGCGCCAGCAGCCATCTAGCGTTTCTAGACATTCAGTACTTC
abundance: -; d_gene: TRBD2; len: 16; j_gene: TRBJ2-7; v_gene: TRBV27; CDR3aa: CASSTQSGRPAYEQYF; CDR3nt: TGTGCCAGCAGTACCCAAAGCGGGAGGCCCGCCTACGAGCAGTACTTC
abundance: -; d_gene: -; len: 16; j_gene: TRBJ2-6; v_gene: TRBV7-9; CDR3aa: CASSFPTRSGANVLTF; CDR3nt: TGTGCCAGCAGCTTTCCCACGCGCTCTGGGGCCAACGTCCTGACTTTC
abundance: -; d_gene: -; len: 17; j_gene: TRBJ1-1; v_gene: TRBV30; CDR3aa: CAWIGPAGAFQNTEAFF; CDR3nt: TGTGCCTGGATAGGACCGGCAGGGGCGTTCCAGAACACTGAAGCTTTCTTT
abundance: -; d_gene: TRBD2; len: 16; j_gene: TRBJ2-2; v_gene: TRBV19; CDR3aa: CASSTRSSGGAGELFF; CDR3nt: TGTGCCAGTAGTACGCGGTCTAGCGGGGGGGCCGGGGAGCTGTTTTTT
abundance: -; d_gene: -; len: 17; j_gene: TRBJ1-5; v_gene: TRBV28; CDR3aa: CASIPGGLAPSNQPQHF; CDR3nt: TGTGCCAGCATCCCGGGGGGGCTGGCGCCAAGCAATCAGCCCCAGCATTTT
abundance: -; d_gene: TRBD1; len: 13; j_gene: TRBJ1-6; v_gene: TRBV6-5; CDR3aa: CATTGVWNSPLHF; CDR3nt: TGTGCCACAACAGGGGTTTGGAATTCACCCCTCCACTTT